A selection of T cell receptor beta chains follows, all from one sample in a study of technical replicates of blood from a few donors. Sequencing used immunoSEQ multiplex PCR; TCRdb keeps in-frame clones, though not all of them. In the table there are about 79,000 clones, 75% to 95% of which are singletons. The sequencing input was T cells isolated from PBMCs. Receptors originate from a human donor in good health. Some clones in this sample may be carry-over from other donors' samples. CDR3s include the opening cysteine and the closing phenylalanine or tryptophan. A D gene is named only where the DNA matches it firmly. A clone size is listed for some rows: how often the clone was seen (once, few, many), or a class if it is expanded.

d_call	v_call	clone_size	j_call	cdr3_aa	cdr3_nt
TRBD1	TRBV28	once	TRBJ2-7	CASSLGTGGFKSYEQYF	TGTGCCAGCAGTTTGGGGACAGGGGGCTTCAAGTCCTACGAGCAGTACTTC
TRBD2	TRBV6-1	.	TRBJ2-3	CASSVRLAEITDTQYF	TGTGCCAGCAGTGTCAGACTAGCGGAAATCACAGATACGCAGTATTTT
.	TRBV4-1	.	TRBJ1-1	CASSHATVMNTEAFF	TGCGCCAGCAGCCACGCGACAGTCATGAACACTGAAGCTTTCTTT
.	TRBV2	.	TRBJ2-3	CASTGRVTDTQYF	TGTGCCAGCACCGGGCGGGTCACAGATACGCAGTATTTT
TRBD2	TRBV5-1	.	TRBJ2-1	CASSMGLVDNEQFF	TGCGCCAGCAGCATGGGACTAGTTGACAATGAGCAGTTCTTC
.	TRBV19	.	TRBJ1-4	CASSILFEKLFF	TGTGCCAGTAGTATTCTGTTTGAAAAACTGTTTTTT
.	TRBV28	.	TRBJ1-4	CASSLGWGGEKLFF	TGTGCCAGCAGTTTGGGTTGGGGGGGTGAAAAACTGTTTTTT
TRBD2	TRBV28	once	TRBJ2-3	CASTVASGSTDTQYF	TGTGCCAGCACAGTGGCTAGCGGGAGTACAGATACGCAGTATTTT
TRBD2	TRBV7-9	once	TRBJ2-7	CASSITSGRLYEQYF	TGTGCCAGCAGCATTACTAGCGGGAGGTTATACGAGCAGTACTTC
TRBD2	TRBV5-4	few	TRBJ2-7	CASSSSGRSYEQYF	TGTGCCAGCAGCTCTAGCGGGAGATCCTACGAGCAGTACTTC
.	TRBV25-1	.	TRBJ1-2	CASSERRGMWDGYTF	TGTGCCAGCAGTGAGAGGCGGGGCATGTGGGATGGCTACACCTTC
TRBD1	TRBV18	.	TRBJ2-7	CASSPGQGGLYEQYF	TGTGCCAGCTCACCCGGACAGGGAGGACTTTACGAGCAGTACTTC
TRBD2	TRBV5-1	.	TRBJ2-5	CASSLGSGREGETQYF	TGCGCCAGCAGCTTGGGTTCGGGGAGGGAAGGAGAGACCCAGTACTTC
TRBD1	TRBV19	.	TRBJ1-5	CASSIGDRSNQPQHF	TGTGCCAGTAGTATAGGGGACAGGAGCAATCAGCCCCAGCATTTT
.	TRBV6-6	.	TRBJ2-3	CATTYSPSAYTDTQYF	TGTGCCACCACATACAGCCCTAGCGCCTACACAGATACGCAGTATTTT
.	TRBV5-4	.	TRBJ1-4	CASSRKGGKEKLFF	TGTGCCAGCTCTAGGAAGGGGGGGAAGGAAAAACTGTTTTTT
.	TRBV30	few	TRBJ1-1	CAWSGKGDAFF	TGTGCCTGGAGTGGGAAAGGGGATGCTTTCTTT
TRBD2	TRBV2	once	TRBJ2-3	CASRLGTSSFSTDTQYF	TGTGCCAGCCGCCTGGGGACTAGCAGCTTCAGCACAGATACGCAGTATTTT
.	TRBV2	.	TRBJ2-3	CASSEVGALQFSDTQYF	TGTGCCAGCAGTGAAGTGGGCGCGTTACAATTTTCGGATACGCAGTATTTT
.	TRBV4-3	.	TRBJ2-7	CASSLEEGASPYEQYF	TGCGCCAGCAGCCTTGAGGAGGGGGCCTCTCCCTACGAGCAGTACTTC
.	TRBV2	.	TRBJ2-7	CASYEGTLDEQYF	TGTGCCAGCTATGAGGGGACTCTGGACGAGCAGTACTTC
TRBD1	TRBV20-1	.	TRBJ1-1	CSTRDRYEAFF	TGCAGTACCCGGGACAGGTATGAAGCTTTCTTT
TRBD1	TRBV5-1	.	TRBJ1-5	CASSLEGTGQQPQHF	TGCGCCAGCAGCTTAGAGGGGACAGGGCAGCAGCCCCAGCATTTT
.	TRBV7-9	.	TRBJ1-4	CASIPLGSNEKLFF	TGTGCCAGTATTCCCCTCGGGAGTAATGAAAAACTGTTTTTT
.	TRBV10-3	.	TRBJ1-4	CAITQGYNEKLFF	TGTGCCATCACCCAGGGGTATAATGAAAAACTGTTTTTT
.	TRBV6-1	.	TRBJ2-1	CASSEWGLGSEQFF	TGTGCCAGCAGTGAATGGGGGCTAGGCAGTGAGCAGTTCTTC
TRBD1	TRBV27	.	TRBJ2-7	CASSARDSRTYEQYF	TGTGCCAGCAGCGCGAGGGACAGCCGTACTTACGAGCAGTACTTC
TRBD2	TRBV7-3	.	TRBJ2-3	CASSPQGLVGDTQYF	TGTGCCAGCAGCCCCCAGGGACTAGTTGGAGATACGCAGTATTTT
.	TRBV7-9	.	TRBJ2-2	CASSPLVANTGELFF	TGTGCCAGCAGCCCATTAGTAGCGAACACCGGGGAGCTGTTTTTT
.	TRBV2	.	TRBJ2-7	CASRKGAGEQYF	TGTGCCAGCAGGAAAGGCGCGGGAGAGCAGTACTTC
.	TRBV29-1	.	TRBJ1-4	CSVEDRRLAATNEKLFF	TGCAGCGTTGAAGATCGTCGTCTCGCGGCGACTAATGAAAAACTGTTTTTT
.	TRBV7-2	.	TRBJ2-4	CASSFLDENIQYF	TGTGCCAGCAGCTTTCTAGACGAAAACATTCAGTACTTC
TRBD2	TRBV7-8	once	TRBJ2-2	CASSSRLAGESTGELFF	TGTGCCAGCAGCTCGCGACTAGCGGGAGAGTCGACCGGGGAGCTGTTTTTT
TRBD2	TRBV7-8	.	TRBJ2-1	CASSLGWIGGSSGNEQFF	TGTGCCAGCAGCTTAGGATGGATAGGCGGGAGCAGCGGAAATGAGCAGTTCTTC
.	TRBV19	.	TRBJ1-4	CASSSGPATNEKLFF	TGTGCCAGTAGTAGTGGCCCAGCAACTAATGAAAAACTGTTTTTT
.	TRBV21-1	.	TRBJ2-6	CASSAGLTAGANVLTF	TGTGCCAGCAGCGCGGGCTTAACAGCTGGGGCCAACGTCCTGACTTTC
.	TRBV5-1	.	TRBJ2-3	CASKAVPGTDTQYF	TGCGCCAGCAAGGCGGTCCCGGGCACAGATACGCAGTATTTT
TRBD1	TRBV7-9	.	TRBJ1-1	CASSYLEGANTEAFF	TGTGCCAGCAGCTACCTCGAGGGGGCGAACACTGAAGCTTTCTTT
.	TRBV19	once	TRBJ1-5	CASSIGGQLSNQPQHF	TGTGCCAGTAGTATAGGGGGGCAGCTTAGCAATCAGCCCCAGCATTTT
TRBD1	TRBV29-1	.	TRBJ1-2	CSVRQGEYYGYTF	TGCAGCGTGCGCCAGGGGGAGTACTATGGCTACACCTTC
.	TRBV5-4	.	TRBJ2-1	CASSLEAGSTYNEQFF	TGTGCCAGCAGCTTGGAGGCGGGGAGCACCTACAATGAGCAGTTCTTC
TRBD1	TRBV11-2	.	TRBJ1-1	CASSWGTGATGAFF	TGTGCCAGCAGCTGGGGGACAGGGGCCACTGGGGCTTTCTTT
.	TRBV5-4	.	TRBJ2-3	CASSSVATGTDTQYF	TGTGCCAGCAGCTCAGTGGCTACAGGGACGGATACGCAGTATTTT
TRBD2	TRBV7-2	.	TRBJ2-2	CASSATSGRAWTGELFF	TGTGCCAGCAGCGCTACTAGCGGGAGGGCCTGGACCGGGGAGCTGTTTTTT
TRBD1	TRBV6-5	.	TRBJ1-2	CASSARDRGLGYTF	TGTGCCAGCAGTGCCCGGGACAGGGGGCTTGGCTACACCTTC
.	TRBV11-2	.	TRBJ2-7	CASSPLTGSYEQYF	TGTGCCAGCAGCCCACTAACCGGCTCCTACGAGCAGTACTTC
.	TRBV15	.	TRBJ1-1	CATSRGGVEAFF	TGTGCCACCAGCAGGGGGGGTGTTGAAGCTTTCTTT
TRBD1	TRBV18	.	TRBJ2-2	CASSPRGQGSTGELFF	TGTGCCAGCTCACCGCGAGGACAGGGGTCCACCGGGGAGCTGTTTTTT